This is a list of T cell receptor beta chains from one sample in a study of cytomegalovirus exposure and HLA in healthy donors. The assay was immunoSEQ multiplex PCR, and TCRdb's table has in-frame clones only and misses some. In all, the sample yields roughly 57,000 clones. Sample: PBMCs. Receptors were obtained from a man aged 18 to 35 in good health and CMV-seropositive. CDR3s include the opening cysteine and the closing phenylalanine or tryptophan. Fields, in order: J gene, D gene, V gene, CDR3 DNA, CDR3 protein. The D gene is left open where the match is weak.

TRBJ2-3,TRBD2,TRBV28,TGTGCCAGCAGTTTGACTAGCGGGAGATGGCGTAGCACAGATACGCAGTATTTT,CASSLTSGRWRSTDTQYF
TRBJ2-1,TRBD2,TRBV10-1,TGCGCCAGCAGTAATCCTAGCGGGAGGGCCCCAAATGAGCAGTTCTTC,CASSNPSGRAPNEQFF
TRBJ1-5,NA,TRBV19,TGTGCCAGTAGTATGATGGTCAGCAGCGTCCTTCAGCCCCAGCATTTT,CASSMMVSSVLQPQHF
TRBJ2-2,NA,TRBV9,TGTGCCAGCAGCGTCCTCGACTCCGACACCGGGGAGCTGTTTTTT,CASSVLDSDTGELFF
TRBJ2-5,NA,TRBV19,TGTGCCAGTAGTCCGCGGGGACAAGAGACCCAGTACTTC,CASSPRGQETQYF
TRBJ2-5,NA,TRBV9,TGTGCCTCGGGGATGGAGACCCAGTACTTC,CASGMETQYF
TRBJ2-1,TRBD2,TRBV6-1,TGTGCCAGCAGTGAGGGCGGGAGCCGAAGCGAGCAGTTCTTC,CASSEGGSRSEQFF
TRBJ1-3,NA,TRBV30,TGTGCCTGGAGTGTATCGTCTGGAAACACCATATATTTT,CAWSVSSGNTIYF
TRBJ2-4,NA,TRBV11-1,TGTGCCAGCAGCCCCGACAGGTCATTAGCCAAAAACATTCAGTACTTC,CASSPDRSLAKNIQYF
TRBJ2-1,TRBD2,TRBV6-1,TGTGCCAGCAGTAGCCGGGACTACTACAATGAGCAGTTCTTC,CASSSRDYYNEQFF
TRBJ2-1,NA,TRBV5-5,TGTGCCAGCAGCTTGGGCGGGGCCCTCGGCAATGAGCAGTTCTTC,CASSLGGALGNEQFF
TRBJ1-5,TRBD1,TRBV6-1,TGTGCCAGCGACGACAGGGGGGGCAATCAGCCCCAGCATTTT,CASDDRGGNQPQHF
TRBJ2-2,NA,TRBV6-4,TGTGCCAGCAGTGACGGGAGCACCGGGGAGCTGTTTTTT,CASSDGSTGELFF
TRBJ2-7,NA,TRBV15,TGTGCCACCAGCAGAGGCGGGACCCACTCCTACGAGCAGTACTTC,CATSRGGTHSYEQYF
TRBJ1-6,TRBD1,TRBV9,TGTGCCAGCAGCGTTACAGGGGGCGCGGGTTATAATTCACCCCTCCACTTT,CASSVTGGAGYNSPLHF
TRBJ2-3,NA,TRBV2,TGTGCCAGCAAGACGGGACTCGGCACAGATACGCAGTATTTT,CASKTGLGTDTQYF
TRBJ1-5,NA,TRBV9,TGTGCCAGCAGTTCGTCTACAGGTCAGCCCCAGCATTTT,CASSSSTGQPQHF
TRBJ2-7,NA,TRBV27,TGTGCCATCCCGCGAGGGGGCTACGAGCAGTACTTC,CAIPRGGYEQYF
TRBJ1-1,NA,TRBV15,TGTGCCACCAGCACGGCAGGCGTGCGCACTGAAGCTTTCTTT,CATSTAGVRTEAFF
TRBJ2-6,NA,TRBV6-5,TGTGCCAGCAGTAGGAGCTCTGGGGCCAACGTCCTGACTTTC,CASSRSSGANVLTF
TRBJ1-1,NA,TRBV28,TGTGCCAGCAAGGGCGGGGGGGAGAACACTGAAGCTTTCTTT,CASKGGGENTEAFF
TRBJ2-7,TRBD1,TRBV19,TGTGCCAGTAGTGTGGACAGGACCTACGAGCAGTACTTC,CASSVDRTYEQYF
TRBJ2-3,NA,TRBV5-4,TGTGCCAGCAGCTTGGTGGGGAGAGCAGATACGCAGTATTTT,CASSLVGRADTQYF